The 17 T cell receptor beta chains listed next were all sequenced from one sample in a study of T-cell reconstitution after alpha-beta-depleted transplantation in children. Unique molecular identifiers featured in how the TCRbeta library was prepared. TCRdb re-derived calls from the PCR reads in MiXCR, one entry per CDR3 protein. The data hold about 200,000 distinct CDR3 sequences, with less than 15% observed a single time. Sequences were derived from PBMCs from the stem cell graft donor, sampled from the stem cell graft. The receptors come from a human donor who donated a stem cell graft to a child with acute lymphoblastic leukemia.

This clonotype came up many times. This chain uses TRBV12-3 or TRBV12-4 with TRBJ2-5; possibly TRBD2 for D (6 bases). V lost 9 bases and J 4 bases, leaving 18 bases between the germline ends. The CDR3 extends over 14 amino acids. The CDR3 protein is CASTLGGAPETQYF. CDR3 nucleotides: TGTGCCAGTACCTTGGGGGGTGCCCCAGAGACCCAGTACTTC.

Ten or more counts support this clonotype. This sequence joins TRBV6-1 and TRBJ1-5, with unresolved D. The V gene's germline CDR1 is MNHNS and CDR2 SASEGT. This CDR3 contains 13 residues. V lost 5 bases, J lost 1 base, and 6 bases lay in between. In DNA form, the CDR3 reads TGTGCCAGCAGTACCAGGAGCAATCAGCCCCAGCATTTT. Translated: CASSTRSNQPQHF.

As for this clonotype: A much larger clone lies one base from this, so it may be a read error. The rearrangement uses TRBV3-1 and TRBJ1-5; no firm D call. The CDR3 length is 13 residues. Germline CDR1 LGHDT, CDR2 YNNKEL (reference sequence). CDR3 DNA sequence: TGTGCCAGCAACCAAGATCTATCTCAGCCCCAGCATTTT. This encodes CASNQDLSQPQHF.

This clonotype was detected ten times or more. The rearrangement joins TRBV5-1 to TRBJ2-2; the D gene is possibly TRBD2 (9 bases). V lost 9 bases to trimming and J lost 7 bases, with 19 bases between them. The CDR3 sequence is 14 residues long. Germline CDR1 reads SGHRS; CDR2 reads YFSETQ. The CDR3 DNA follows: TGCGCCACTAAGCGGGAGGACAGGGACGGGGAGCTGTTTTTT. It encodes CATKREDRDGELFF.

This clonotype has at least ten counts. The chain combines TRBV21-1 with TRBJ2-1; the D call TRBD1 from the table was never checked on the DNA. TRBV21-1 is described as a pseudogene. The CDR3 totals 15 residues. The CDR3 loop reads CASSKPLAAPGEQFF. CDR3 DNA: TGTGCCAGCAGCAAACCCCTAGCGGCCCCTGGTGAGCAGTTCTTC.

The CDR3 is CASSLRPSGGRYEQYF. CDR3 DNA sequence: TGTGCCAGCAGCCTACGGCCGAGCGGGGGACGCTACGAGCAGTACTTC. The chain recombines TRBV27 with TRBJ2-7, with 8 bases that match TRBD2. The V and J ends lost 6 bases and 3 bases, in that order; junction bases with no gene match: 13. This CDR3 has 16 amino acids. Germline lookup yields CDR1 MNHEY and CDR2 SMNVEV (reference sequence).

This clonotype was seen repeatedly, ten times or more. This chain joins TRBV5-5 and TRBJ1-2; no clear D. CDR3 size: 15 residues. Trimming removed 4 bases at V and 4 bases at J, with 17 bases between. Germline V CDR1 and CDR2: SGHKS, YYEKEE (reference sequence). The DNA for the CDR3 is TGTGCCAGCAGCCCAGGACTTTCAGGCGGCTATGGCTACACCTTC. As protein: CASSPGLSGGYGYTF.

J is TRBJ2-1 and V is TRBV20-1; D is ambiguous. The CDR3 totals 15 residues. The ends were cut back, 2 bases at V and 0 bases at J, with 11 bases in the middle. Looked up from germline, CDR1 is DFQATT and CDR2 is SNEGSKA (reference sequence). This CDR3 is CSARPVIGSYNEQFF. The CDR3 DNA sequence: TGCAGTGCTAGACCAGTGATTGGCTCCTACAATGAGCAGTTCTTC.

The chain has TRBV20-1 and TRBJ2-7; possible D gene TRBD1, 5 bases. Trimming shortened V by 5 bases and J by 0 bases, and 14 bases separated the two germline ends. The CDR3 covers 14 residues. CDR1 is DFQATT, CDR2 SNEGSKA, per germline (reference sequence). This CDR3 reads CSALTEPASYEQYF. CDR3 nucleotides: TGCAGTGCTCTGACAGAGCCCGCCTCCTACGAGCAGTACTTC.

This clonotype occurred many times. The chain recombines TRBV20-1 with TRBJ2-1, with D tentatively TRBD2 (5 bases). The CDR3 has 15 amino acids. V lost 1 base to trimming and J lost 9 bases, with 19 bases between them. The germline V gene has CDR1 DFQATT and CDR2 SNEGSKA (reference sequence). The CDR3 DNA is TGCAGTGCTAGAGTCCCCCTCAAATTAGCGTCTGAGCAGTTCTTC. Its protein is CSARVPLKLASEQFF.

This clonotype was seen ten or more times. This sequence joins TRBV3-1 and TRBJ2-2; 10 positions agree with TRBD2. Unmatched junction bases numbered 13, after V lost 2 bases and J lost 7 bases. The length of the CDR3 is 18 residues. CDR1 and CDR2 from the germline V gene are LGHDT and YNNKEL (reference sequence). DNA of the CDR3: TGTGCCAGCAGCCAAACTGGTCGACTAGCGGGTACCGTCGGGGAGCTGTTTTTT. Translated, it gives CASSQTGRLAGTVGELFF.

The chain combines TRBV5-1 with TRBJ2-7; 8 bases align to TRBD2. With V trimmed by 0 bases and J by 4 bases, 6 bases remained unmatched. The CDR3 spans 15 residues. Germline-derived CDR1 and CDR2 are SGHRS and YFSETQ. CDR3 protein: CASSLGGSGIYEQYF. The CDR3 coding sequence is TGCGCCAGCAGCTTGGGAGGTAGCGGGATATACGAGCAGTACTTC. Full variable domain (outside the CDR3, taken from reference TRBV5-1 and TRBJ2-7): KAGVTQTPRYLIKTRGQQVTLSCSPISGHRSVSWYQQTPGQGLQFLFEYFSETQRNKGNFPGRFSGRQFSNSRSEMNVSTLELGDSALYLCASSLGGSGIYEQYFGPGTRLTVT.

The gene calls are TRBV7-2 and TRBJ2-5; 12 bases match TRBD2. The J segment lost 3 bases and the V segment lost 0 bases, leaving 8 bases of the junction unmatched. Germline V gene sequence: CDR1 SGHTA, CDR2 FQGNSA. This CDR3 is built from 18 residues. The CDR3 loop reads CASSLAPTSGRRKETQYF. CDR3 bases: TGTGCCAGCAGCTTAGCCCCTACTAGCGGGAGGAGGAAAGAGACCCAGTACTTC.

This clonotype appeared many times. CDR3 residues: CASSLGSHGVGNTEAFF. The CDR3 DNA is TGTGCCAGCAGCTTAGGGTCCCACGGGGTTGGGAACACTGAAGCTTTCTTT. V and J are TRBV11-3 and TRBJ1-1; D gene ambiguous. CDR1 SGHNT and CDR2 YENEEA come from the germline V gene. This CDR3 has 17 residues. Trimming stripped 1 base from V and 1 base from J, with 16 bases between.

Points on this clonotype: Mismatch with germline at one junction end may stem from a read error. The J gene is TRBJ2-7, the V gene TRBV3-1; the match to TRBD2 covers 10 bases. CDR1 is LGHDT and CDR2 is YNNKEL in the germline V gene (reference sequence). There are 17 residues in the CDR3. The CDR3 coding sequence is TGTGCCAGCAGCAAAGAGGGTCTTGGGACTAGCGAGTACGAGCAGTACTTC. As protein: CASSKEGLGTSEYEQYF.

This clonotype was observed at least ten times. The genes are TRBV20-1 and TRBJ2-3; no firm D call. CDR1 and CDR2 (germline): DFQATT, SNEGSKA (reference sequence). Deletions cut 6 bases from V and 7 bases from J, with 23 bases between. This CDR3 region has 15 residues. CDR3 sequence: CSARTVRESRNTQYF. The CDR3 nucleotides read TGCAGTGCCAGAACCGTACGAGAATCTCGAAATACGCAGTATTTT.

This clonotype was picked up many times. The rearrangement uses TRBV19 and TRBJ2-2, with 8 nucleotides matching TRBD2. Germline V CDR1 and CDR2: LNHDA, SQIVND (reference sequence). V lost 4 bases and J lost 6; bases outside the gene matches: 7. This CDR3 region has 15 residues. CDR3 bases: TGTGCCAGTAGTAGTTGGACTAGCAACCCCGGGGAGCTGTTTTTT. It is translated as CASSSWTSNPGELFF.